This is a list of T cell receptor beta chains from one sample in a study of blood T cell repertoires in COVID-19. TCRdb's table, derived via immunoSEQ multiplex PCR, lists solely in-frame clones and lacks some. Of 200,000 to 300,000 clones listed, about nine tenths were seen once; the top ten hold approximately 2.6%. Input material: peripheral blood. These receptors were taken from a person aged 18-30 years with COVID-19, enrolled during active disease. The conserved cysteine and the conserved F or W are not part of the CDR3 here.

CDR3 protein: ASSPIAGVQHNEQF
J gene: TRBJ2-1
V gene: TRBV27

CDR3 protein: SVSGATNEKLF
J gene: TRBJ1-4
V gene: TRBV29-1

CDR3 protein: SVGLAGHYEQY
J gene: TRBJ2-7
V gene: TRBV29-1

CDR3 protein: ASSQDYGQGAPAKNIQY
J gene: TRBJ2-4
V gene: TRBV4-2

CDR3 protein: ASSPGQGAWETQY
J gene: TRBJ2-5
V gene: TRBV7-9

CDR3 protein: ASRRGQGEYEQY
J gene: TRBJ2-7
V gene: TRBV6-6

CDR3 protein: ASSPLRATSGGAWETQY
J gene: TRBJ2-5
V gene: TRBV11-2

CDR3 protein: ASSSGTGGTAF
J gene: TRBJ1-1
V gene: TRBV19

CDR3 protein: AITEGTRRTYEQY
J gene: TRBJ2-7
V gene: TRBV10-3

CDR3 protein: ASSMGLAADTQY
J gene: TRBJ2-3
V gene: TRBV28

CDR3 protein: ASSYTGTGDYEQY
J gene: TRBJ2-7
V gene: TRBV6-6

CDR3 protein: ATSDWTSGTYQETQY
J gene: TRBJ2-5
V gene: TRBV24-1

CDR3 protein: ASSLSSGANVLT
J gene: TRBJ2-6
V gene: TRBV27

CDR3 protein: ASSGGRNTEAF
J gene: TRBJ1-1
V gene: TRBV2

CDR3 protein: ASSFAGHEQY
J gene: TRBJ2-7
V gene: TRBV27

CDR3 protein: ASSQDPAVRA
J gene: TRBJ1-2
V gene: TRBV3-1/TRBV3-2

CDR3 protein: ASSFSPAGVRNEQF
J gene: TRBJ2-1
V gene: TRBV13

CDR3 protein: ATSDSPNTGELF
J gene: TRBJ2-2
V gene: TRBV24-1

CDR3 protein: ASSGWLVPGELF
J gene: TRBJ2-2
V gene: TRBV2

CDR3 protein: ASSRSSAEQF
J gene: TRBJ2-1
V gene: TRBV13

CDR3 protein: ASSWADRVTDTQY
J gene: TRBJ2-3
V gene: TRBV19

CDR3 protein: ASSQGGPSGPHNEQF
J gene: TRBJ2-1
V gene: TRBV14

CDR3 protein: ASSFSGTGIYEQY
J gene: TRBJ2-7
V gene: TRBV7-2

CDR3 protein: ASSEGSGGRFVYNEQF
J gene: TRBJ2-1
V gene: TRBV25-1

CDR3 protein: ASSPRGSTEAF
J gene: TRBJ1-1
V gene: TRBV19

CDR3 protein: ATQRVGNEQF
J gene: TRBJ2-1
V gene: TRBV2

CDR3 protein: ASSLERVSFNEQF
J gene: TRBJ2-1
V gene: TRBV7-9

CDR3 protein: ASSRLTRNIQY
J gene: TRBJ2-4
V gene: TRBV18

CDR3 protein: AWDRGNTEAF
J gene: TRBJ1-1
V gene: TRBV30

CDR3 protein: ASSSIRRDSSYEQY
J gene: TRBJ2-7
V gene: TRBV27

CDR3 protein: ASSFDRALNEKLF
J gene: TRBJ1-4
V gene: TRBV7-2

CDR3 protein: ASSPFIFRQGGWSGYT
J gene: TRBJ1-2
V gene: TRBV28

CDR3 protein: ASSPRTGGGYT
J gene: TRBJ1-2
V gene: TRBV28

CDR3 protein: ASSETISRSSGNTIY
J gene: TRBJ1-3
V gene: TRBV6-1

CDR3 protein: ASSLQAGTNTGELF
J gene: TRBJ2-2
V gene: TRBV5-1

CDR3 protein: ASSVLAGSSYNEQF
J gene: TRBJ2-1
V gene: TRBV6-4

CDR3 protein: ASSPMTGEGYT
J gene: TRBJ1-2
V gene: TRBV7-9

CDR3 protein: ASSPPFSGYNTGELF
J gene: TRBJ2-2
V gene: TRBV27

CDR3 protein: ASSLELTRATYTEAF
J gene: TRBJ1-1
V gene: TRBV7-9

CDR3 protein: ASALGAHYEQY
J gene: TRBJ2-7
V gene: TRBV12-5

CDR3 protein: ASSLGTGNEQF
J gene: TRBJ2-1
V gene: TRBV7-8

CDR3 protein: ASSQAGSGVRNTEAF
J gene: TRBJ1-1
V gene: TRBV4-1

CDR3 protein: AWMRGSYNSPLH
J gene: TRBJ1-6
V gene: TRBV30

CDR3 protein: ASSQEGGSGNTIY
J gene: TRBJ1-3
V gene: TRBV4-3

CDR3 protein: ASSYAGSMNTEAF
J gene: TRBJ1-1
V gene: TRBV6-5

CDR3 protein: ASSQEGQTEQY
J gene: TRBJ2-7
V gene: TRBV4-3